This T cell receptor beta chain was documented in a study of T cell clonotyping in hematopoietic cell transplantation (dated by TCRdb to about 2021). General notes on the study: The study collected 110 to 150 blood samples from 35 consecutive transplant recipients and their related donors. Recruitment of patients ran from late 2015 to early 2017, and follow-up continued until late 2020 or until death. Points the paper makes about the study in general: Overlap with donor repertoires was found for only a small fraction of recipient repertoires, with over 97% found to appear de novo at the given depth. After transplant, TCR diversity in recipients dropped, and pathologically expanded clonotypes increased progressively from day 30 to day 180. The sample size was limited and the cells went unsorted, which meant the CD4 and CD8 repertoire contributions could not be told apart. Broader posttransplant TCR repertoire diversity was predicted by donor and pretransplant recipient Inverse Simpson Index values.

The cysteine opens and the phenylalanine closes a CDR3 of 12 amino acids. Here the CDR3 DNA is all that survives: 36 bases in frame from base 1. A distance of 7 bases separates the germline ends of V and J, which lose 0 bases and 9 bases respectively. In the germline V gene, CDR1 corresponds to SGDLS and CDR2 to YYNGEE. For this clone: Its antigen is not yet known. No base qualities exist here, and no much larger clone lies one base off it.

With the immunoSEQ assay, which is a bias-controlled multiplex PCR relying on V- and J-specific primers, TCR beta CDR3 regions were amplified from genomic DNA. A proprietary barcode and Illumina adapter sequences were added to the CDR3 amplicons in a second PCR step. CDR3 libraries were sequenced on an Illumina MiSeq instrument. The source study handled its data this way. Export and quality control were handled in immunoSEQ Analyzer 3.0, while downstream analyses relied on R Bioconductor and Immunarch. Only productive rearrangements within the normalized downsampled data set were used in the calculation of repertoire metrics. Pathologically expanded clonotypes were defined as those larger than 5 templates in the normalized cohort. The Inverse Simpson Index served as the measure of repertoire diversity. The non-normalized data set was used for CMV-specificity analyses so that all clonotypes could be captured. The source is immuneACCESS, and TCRdb retained only in-frame sequences with V and J called. Part of the clones is not carried over; for the studies checked, unresolved V genes explain less than half of this, and the remainder is unexplained. D and trimming were read from the DNA, whereas the V and J calls and clone size are those reported in that table. Across this sample there are 55,000 to 70,000 clones, with just under 95% seen only once. The ten largest clones add up to about 1.5% of the sample.

Related transplant donors provided blood samples for TCR beta sequencing. Nuclei Lysis Solution was used to extract genomic DNA from fresh or cryopreserved unfractionated peripheral blood mononuclear cells. This receptor chain uses TRBV9 and TRBJ2-1; the D gene remains uncertain. This TCR came from a man in his forties or fifties in good health. Some clones in this sample may be carry-over from other donors' samples. Sequencing used peripheral blood mononuclear cells. The nucleotide sequence is given as TGTGCCAGCAGCGTAGATGGCGCTGAGCAGTTCTTC. This sequence encodes CASSVDGAEQFF.